The TCR beta chain under discussion was sequenced for a study of T cells in Graves' hyperthyroidism and ophthalmopathy. Study-level results: Clonotypes that were expanded in thyroid above 0.001 mostly appeared in blood too. Ophthalmopathy prediction by the model preceded onset by a median approximately 6.1 months.

The PBMCs were taken from about 10 ml of fresh peripheral blood. This clonotype has just one count. Its antigen is as yet unknown. RNA transcripts served as the template for amplifying TCR beta CDR3 regions. TCR CDR3 regions were first amplified by RT-PCR with HTBI primers. TCRdb recomputed calls from the multiplex PCR reads with MiXCR, one row per CDR3 protein. The repertoire holds some 250,000 distinct CDR3 sequences, with roughly 15% as singletons. The CDR3 has 16 amino acids. V lost 1 base, J lost 7 bases, and 7 bases stayed unmatched. Germline V gene lookup returns CDR1 MNHNS and CDR2 SASEGT. This sequence originates from a woman aged 45-60 years with Graves' hyperthyroidism that later progressed to Graves' ophthalmopathy. This chain connects TRBV6-1 to TRBJ2-2; 9 bases align to TRBD2. The sequencing input was blood. CDR3 residues: CASSEGGTSWIGELFF. DNA for the CDR3: TGTGCCAGCAGTGAAGGGGGGACTAGCTGGATCGGGGAGCTGTTTTTT.